Following are 18 T cell receptor beta chains from one sample sequenced in a study of blood T cell repertoires in COVID-19. Profiled with immunoSEQ multiplex PCR; TCRdb holds only in-frame clones, not every one. This table holds about 210,000 clones, roughly 80% found once. The sequenced sample was peripheral blood. The receptors come from a woman aged 40-49 years with active or convalescent COVID-19.

This clone has more than one count but fewer than ten. This sequence joins TRBV4-3 and TRBJ2-2; D possibly corresponds to TRBD1 (6 bases). The germline V gene has CDR1 LGHNA and CDR2 YSLEER. The CDR3 loop spans 15 amino acids. V was pared by 0 bases and J by 4 bases, with 9 bases between. CDR3 in amino acids: CASSQDQGSTGELFF. The DNA of the CDR3 is TGCGCCAGCAGCCAAGACCAGGGGAGCACCGGGGAGCTGTTTTTT.

The chain uses TRBV28 and TRBJ2-5, with TRBD1 identical over 8 bases. CDR1 is MDHEN and CDR2 is SYDVKM in the germline V gene. The CDR3 runs to 14 residues. V shed 6 bases, J shed 4 bases, and the junction held 7 bases outside the gene matches. This chain's CDR3 is CASRAGGRSETQYF. In DNA form, the CDR3 reads TGTGCCAGCAGAGCAGGGGGCAGGTCAGAGACCCAGTACTTC.

This rearrangement joins TRBV9 to TRBJ2-3; possibly TRBD2 for D (5 bases). V lost 4 bases, J lost 5 bases, and 20 bases lay in between. This CDR3 region has 16 residues. The germline CDR1 and CDR2 sequences are SGDLS and YYNGEE. This CDR3 reads CASSPDGGSREDTQYF. The CDR3 DNA sequence: TGTGCCAGCAGCCCAGATGGCGGATCTCGGGAAGATACGCAGTATTTT.

V usage is TRBV15 and J usage is TRBJ2-5, with a tentative D call TRBD1 (6 bases). The CDR3 covers 15 residues. The V end was cut by 1 base, the J end by 0 bases, with 9 bases between. Looked up from germline, CDR1 is LNHNV and CDR2 is YYDKDF (reference sequence). As DNA, the CDR3 is TGTGCCACCAGCAGAGTCGACAGGTACCAAGAGACCCAGTACTTC. Translated: CATSRVDRYQETQYF.

The chain has TRBV30 and TRBJ1-6; D is ambiguous. V lost 3 bases and J lost 4, with 10 bases in between. The germline V gene encodes CDR1 GTSNPN and CDR2 SVGIG (reference sequence). This CDR3 is built from 14 residues. For the CDR3, the DNA is TGTGCCTGGAGAACGGCGGAGTATAATTCACCCCTCCACTTT. Its translation is CAWRTAEYNSPLHF.

The gene calls are TRBV3-1 (or the pseudogene TRBV3-2) and TRBJ1-5, with 9 bases matching TRBD1. This CDR3 is 16 amino acids long. CDR1 is LGHDT, CDR2 YNNKEL, per germline (reference sequence). Losses at the gene ends were 4 bases for V and 6 bases for J; bases not matched to a gene: 10. Here the CDR3 reads CASSRAGTGLSQPQHF. CDR3 DNA sequence: TGTGCCAGCAGCCGAGCCGGGACAGGGTTGAGTCAGCCCCAGCATTTT.

The chain is built from TRBV27 and TRBJ1-2; 7 bases agree with TRBD1. This CDR3 has 18 residues. CDR1 and CDR2 from the germline V gene are MNHEY and SMNVEV (reference sequence). The J segment lost 1 base and the V segment lost 4 bases, leaving 15 bases of the junction unmatched. CDR3 in DNA: TGTGCCAGCAGTTCGCGGGTTGTTCAGGGGGGCCATAACTATGGCTACACCTTC. Its translation is CASSSRVVQGGHNYGYTF.

The chain couples TRBV6-5 to TRBJ2-5; tentative D call: TRBD2 (7 bases). Germline assignment: CDR1 MNHEY and CDR2 SVGAGI. The CDR3 has 15 amino acids. V was cut by 7 bases and J by 4 bases, with 19 bases left in between. CDR3 amino acids: CASIANSGGPETQYF. The CDR3 nucleotides read TGTGCCAGCATCGCAAACTCCGGGGGGCCAGAGACCCAGTACTTC.

V and J are TRBV19 and TRBJ2-5; 8 bases fit TRBD1. Trimming removed 5 bases from V and 4 bases from J; junction bases left unmatched: 6. CDR1 is LNHDA and CDR2 is SQIVND in the germline V gene (reference sequence). The CDR3 is 14 residues long. CDR3 protein: CASSPGGGRETQYF. CDR3 DNA sequence: TGTGCCAGTAGTCCAGGGGGCGGTCGAGAGACCCAGTACTTC.

V is TRBV7-9 and J is TRBJ1-1, with D perhaps matching TRBD1 (5 bases). The CDR3 is 13 residues long. Deletions cut 6 bases from V and 5 bases from J, with 13 bases between. CDR1 and CDR2 (germline): SEHNR, FQNEAQ (reference sequence). The CDR3 sequence is CASSSRGGTEAFF. The CDR3 DNA reads as TGTGCCAGCAGTTCAAGGGGAGGGACTGAAGCTTTCTTT.

This clone was seen only a few times. The chain has TRBV7-9 and TRBJ2-7; possible D gene TRBD1, 6 bases. From germline, CDR1 is SEHNR and CDR2 FQNEAQ (reference sequence). Deletions cut 5 bases from V and 6 bases from J, with 17 bases between. The CDR3 has 14 residues. CDR3 DNA: TGTGCCAGCAGCCGAGGTAACAGGGTGAGCGAGCAGTACTTC. Protein product: CASSRGNRVSEQYF.

The V and J genes are TRBV5-6 and TRBJ1-4; D unresolved. The CDR3 spans 14 residues. Germline CDR1 and CDR2: SGHDT and YYEEEE. V lost 3 bases to trimming and J lost 3 bases, with 9 bases between them. The CDR3: CASSYDGANEKLFF. DNA for the CDR3: TGTGCCAGCAGCTACGACGGAGCTAATGAAAAACTGTTTTTT. Full variable domain (missing parts from reference TRBV5-6 and TRBJ1-4): DAGVTQSPTHLIKTRGQQVTLRCSPKSGHDTVSWYQQALGQGPQFIFQYYEEEERQRGNFPDRFSGHQFPNYSSELNVNALLLGDSALYLCASSYDGANEKLFFGSGTQLSVL.

This chain connects TRBV7-3 to TRBJ1-6; possibly TRBD1 for D (6 bases). CDR1 is SGHTA and CDR2 is FQGTGA in the germline V gene. Trimming took 2 bases from V and 1 from J, leaving 24 bases between them. There are 21 residues in the CDR3. The CDR3, as DNA: TGTGCCAGCAGCTTACCGACGACAGGAGTAGCCACCTGGTCCTATAATTCACCCCTCCACTTT. It yields the protein CASSLPTTGVATWSYNSPLHF.

V usage is TRBV11-2 and J usage is TRBJ2-2; the match to TRBD1 covers 11 bases. The CDR3 extends over 15 amino acids. Germline CDR1 reads SGHAT; CDR2 reads FQNNGV. Unmatched junction bases numbered 4, after V lost 4 bases and J lost 6 bases. The CDR3 nucleotides read TGTGCCAGCAGCTCTCGGACAGGGGGCTCCGGGGAGCTGTTTTTT. Protein: CASSSRTGGSGELFF.

The V gene is TRBV24-1, the J gene TRBJ1-2, with 7 bases lining up with TRBD1. V shed 6 bases, J shed 5 bases, and the junction held 8 bases outside the gene matches. The CDR3 is 14 residues long. CDR1 is KGHDR, CDR2 SFDVKD, per germline. In nucleotides, the CDR3 is TGTGCCACCAGTCCCTGGGACAGACTGTATGGCTACACCTTC. Translating it yields CATSPWDRLYGYTF.

V and J are TRBV6-5 and TRBJ1-1, with 7 positions matching TRBD1. There are 14 residues in the CDR3. From germline, CDR1 is MNHEY and CDR2 SVGAGI. Unmatched junction bases numbered 5, after V lost 7 bases and J lost 0 bases. This chain's CDR3 is CASMRDSMNTEAFF. The CDR3, as DNA: TGTGCCAGCATGAGGGACAGCATGAACACTGAAGCTTTCTTT.

V gene TRBV29-1 combines with J gene TRBJ1-1, with 8 positions matching TRBD1. The CDR3 has 15 amino acids. The J segment lost 0 bases and the V segment lost 1 base, leaving 4 bases of the junction unmatched. Germline loops: CDR1 SQVTM, CDR2 ANQGSEA. The CDR3, as DNA: TGCAGCGTTGAAGGGCCAGGGGGCGTGAACACTGAAGCTTTCTTT. Translation: CSVEGPGGVNTEAFF.

The V gene is TRBV19, the J gene TRBJ1-1, with TRBD1 as a possible D gene (5 bases). CDR3 size: 15 residues. V lost 3 bases and J 0 bases, leaving 11 bases between the germline ends. Germline CDR1 reads LNHDA; CDR2 reads SQIVND (reference sequence). CDR3 sequence (DNA): TGTGCCAGTAGTATGGGGGGTCTAATGAACACTGAAGCTTTCTTT. Amino acid sequence: CASSMGGLMNTEAFF.